This T cell receptor (beta chain) came from a study of blood T cell repertoires in COVID-19. Study context: Both acute and convalescent COVID-19 samples were obtained from the United States, Italy and Spain. From T cells, B-cell-depleted T cells, or PBMCs came the material, which was cDNA or gDNA.

Participants had their cohort set by participant-reported clinical history. Donors in Cohort 3 counted as recovered after two negative PCRs, clearance, or symptom resolution. Looked up from germline, CDR1 is SGHAT and CDR2 is FQNNGV. Trimming left V 0 bases short and J 0 bases short, with 8 bases between. This CDR3 has 15 amino acids. Assay used: immunoSEQ multiplex PCR; TCRdb lists only in-frame clones, some missing. Of around 360,000 clones in the sample, over 75% are singletons; the top ten hold 3%. With regard to this clone: Within the sample, other DNA sequences also encode this same CDR3.

V is TRBV11-2 and J is TRBJ1-2, with a possible D match to TRBD1 (5 bases). Sequencing input: PBMCs or T cells enriched from blood (not recorded which). The TCR was taken from a woman in her 30s who had recovered from COVID-19. The CDR3: CASSLEAGTNYGYTF. CDR3 nucleotides: TGTGCCAGCAGCTTAGAGGCAGGGACTAACTATGGCTACACCTTC.